These T cell receptor beta chains were read from a single sample in a study of blood T cell repertoires in COVID-19. Assay used: immunoSEQ multiplex PCR; TCRdb lists only in-frame clones, some missing. The table has 150,000 to 160,000 clones, 91% seen once. Sequenced sample: peripheral blood. The receptor source for this set is a man between 50 and 59 years old with acute or convalescent COVID-19. The CDR3 runs from the conserved cysteine through the conserved F or W.

v_call cdr3_aa
TRBV11-2 CASSLAGGSGRSYEQYF
TRBV18 CASSPGAGDTDTQYF
TRBV21-1 CASSENRTESVNSPLHF
TRBV29-1 CSGRQGTDTQYF
TRBV7-6 CASSFTSGFQETQYF
TRBV18 CASSLTQGAPGNTIYF
TRBV7-2 CASSRGLHNEQFF
TRBV3-1/TRBV3-2 CASSQDGRETGEQFF
TRBV7-9 CASSYQRTGGLSEQYF
TRBV13 CASSRDRERETQYF
TRBV27 CASSQQARSGVGYTF
TRBV7-2 CASSLGPSGSTGELFF
TRBV30 CAWSVNFQETQYF
TRBV5-1 CASRRDRAGLYGYTF
TRBV7-9 CASSLVGTGDTEAFF
TRBV6-4 CASSGLTPFYEQYF